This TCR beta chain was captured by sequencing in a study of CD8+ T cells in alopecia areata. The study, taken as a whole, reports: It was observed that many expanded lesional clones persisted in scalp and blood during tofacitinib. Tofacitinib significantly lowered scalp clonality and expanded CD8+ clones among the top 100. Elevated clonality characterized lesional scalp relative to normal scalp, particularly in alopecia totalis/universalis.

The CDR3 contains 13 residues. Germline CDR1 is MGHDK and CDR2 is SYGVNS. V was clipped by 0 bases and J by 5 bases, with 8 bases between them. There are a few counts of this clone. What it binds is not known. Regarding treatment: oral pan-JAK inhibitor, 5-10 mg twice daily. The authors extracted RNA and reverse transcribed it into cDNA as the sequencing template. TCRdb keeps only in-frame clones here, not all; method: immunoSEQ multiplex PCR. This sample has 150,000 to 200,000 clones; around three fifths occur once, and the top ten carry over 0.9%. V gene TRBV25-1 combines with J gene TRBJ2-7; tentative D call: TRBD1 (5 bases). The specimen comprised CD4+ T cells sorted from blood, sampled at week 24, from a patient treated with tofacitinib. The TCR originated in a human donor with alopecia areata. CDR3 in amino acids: CASSEYGRDEQYF. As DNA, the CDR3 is TGTGCCAGCAGTGAATATGGCAGGGACGAGCAGTACTTC.